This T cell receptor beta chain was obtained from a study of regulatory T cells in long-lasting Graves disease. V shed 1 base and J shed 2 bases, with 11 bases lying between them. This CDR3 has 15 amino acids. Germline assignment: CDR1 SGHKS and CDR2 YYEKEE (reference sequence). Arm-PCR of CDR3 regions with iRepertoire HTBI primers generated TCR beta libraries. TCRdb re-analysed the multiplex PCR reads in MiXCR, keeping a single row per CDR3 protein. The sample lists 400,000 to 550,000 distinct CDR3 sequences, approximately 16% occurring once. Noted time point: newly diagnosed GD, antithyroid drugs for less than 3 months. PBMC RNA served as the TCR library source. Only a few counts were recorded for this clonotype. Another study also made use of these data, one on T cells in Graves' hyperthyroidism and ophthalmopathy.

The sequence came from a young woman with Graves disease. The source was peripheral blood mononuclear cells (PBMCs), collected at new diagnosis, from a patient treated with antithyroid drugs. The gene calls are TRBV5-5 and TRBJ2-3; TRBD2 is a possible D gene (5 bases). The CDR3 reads CASSLRLANTDTQYF. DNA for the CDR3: TGTGCCAGCAGCTTGCGCCTAGCTAACACAGATACGCAGTATTTT.